The table lists the clone carrying this T cell receptor beta chain with many counts. Its antigen is unidentified. V dropped 4 bases and J dropped 12 bases, with 17 bases sitting between them. CDR1 and CDR2 from the germline V gene are SGHRS and YFSETQ. The CDR3 has 12 amino acids. Alongside a J-beta primer mix, a sample-barcoded 5' primer served in a second PCR lasting about 7 to 12 cycles. MiXCR, applied by TCRdb to the 5' RACE reads, yields one record per CDR3 protein. Of around 1,500,000 distinct CDR3 sequences listed, roughly 30% are singletons. These data belong to a study of blood T cells in healthy people across ages. The study, taken as a whole, reports: Unsorted PBMCs ruled out conclusive naive versus antigen-experienced comparison.

The chain is built from TRBV5-1 and TRBJ2-7; D may be TRBD2 (6 bases). Sample: blood. This sequence was found in a woman under 40 in good health. CDR3 in DNA: TGCGCCAGCAGCCCGGAGGGCCAGGGAATGTACTTC. Protein sequence: CASSPEGQGMYF. Drawing the rest from reference TRBV5-1 and TRBJ2-7, the complete variable domain is KAGVTQTPRYLIKTRGQQVTLSCSPISGHRSVSWYQQTPGQGLQFLFEYFSETQRNKGNFPGRFSGRQFSNSRSEMNVSTLELGDSALYLCASSPEGQGMYFGPGTRLTVT.